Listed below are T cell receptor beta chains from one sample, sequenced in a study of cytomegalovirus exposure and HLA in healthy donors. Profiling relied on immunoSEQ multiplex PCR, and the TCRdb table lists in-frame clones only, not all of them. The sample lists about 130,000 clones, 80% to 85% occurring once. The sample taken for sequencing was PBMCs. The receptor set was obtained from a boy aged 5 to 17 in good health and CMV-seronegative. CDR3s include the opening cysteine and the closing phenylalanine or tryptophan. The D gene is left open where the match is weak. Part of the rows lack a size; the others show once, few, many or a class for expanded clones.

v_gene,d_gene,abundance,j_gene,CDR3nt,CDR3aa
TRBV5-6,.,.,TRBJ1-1,TGTGCCAGCAGCACCTGGGGGGAAAACACTGAAGCTTTCTTT,CASSTWGENTEAFF
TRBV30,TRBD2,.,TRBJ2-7,TGTGCCTGGAGTAGGCTAGCGGACTCTTACGAGCAGTACTTC,CAWSRLADSYEQYF
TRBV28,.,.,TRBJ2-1,TGTGCCAGCAGTTTCGGGTTGGACTACGGGCAGGAGTTCTTC,CASSFGLDYGQEFF
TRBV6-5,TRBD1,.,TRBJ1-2,TGTGCCAGCAGTCAAACAGGGGTTGATGGCTACACCTTC,CASSQTGVDGYTF
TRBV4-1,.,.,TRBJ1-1,TGCGCCAGTAGACAGGTTACCCGGAACACTGAAGCTTTCTTT,CASRQVTRNTEAFF
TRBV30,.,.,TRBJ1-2,TGTGCCTGGAACAACCCCGACGGAGCCAGGGACTATGGCTACACCTTC,CAWNNPDGARDYGYTF
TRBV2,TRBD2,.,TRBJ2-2,TGTGCCAGCAGAGGACTAGCGGGAGCCGGGGAGCTGTTTTTT,CASRGLAGAGELFF
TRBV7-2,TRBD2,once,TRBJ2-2,TGTGCCAGCAGAAATAGCGGGAAAGGGGGCACCGGGGAGCTGTTTTTT,CASRNSGKGGTGELFF
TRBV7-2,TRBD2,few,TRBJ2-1,TGTGCCAGCAGTCTTAATTGGGTAGCGGGAGCCAATGAGCAGTTCTTC,CASSLNWVAGANEQFF
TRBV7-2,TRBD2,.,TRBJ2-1,TGTGCCAGCAGCACCGGACTAGCGGGGGGCTACAATGAGCAGTTCTTC,CASSTGLAGGYNEQFF
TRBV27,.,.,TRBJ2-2,TGTGCCAGCAGTTCTCGCAGGGTTGGCGGGGAGCTGTTTTTT,CASSSRRVGGELFF
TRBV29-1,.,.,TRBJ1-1,TGCAGCGTTGAAGGGCTGAACACTGAAGCTTTCTTT,CSVEGLNTEAFF
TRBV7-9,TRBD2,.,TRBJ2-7,TGTGCCAGCGGGAGGGAGTACGAGCAGTACTTC,CASGREYEQYF
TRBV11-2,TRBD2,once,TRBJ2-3,TGTGCCAGCAGAAGAGGCCCTAGCGGGGGGAGCACAGATACGCAGTATTTT,CASRRGPSGGSTDTQYF
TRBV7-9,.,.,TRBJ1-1,TGTGCCAGCAGCTTACCGGGAGGCACTGAAGCTTTCTTT,CASSLPGGTEAFF
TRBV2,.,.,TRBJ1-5,TGTGCCAGCAGTGTGGGGGGGGATCAGCCCCAGCATTTT,CASSVGGDQPQHF
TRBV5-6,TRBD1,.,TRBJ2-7,TGTGCCAGCAGCGCCCCACAGGGGGCGCGGTACGAGCAGTACTTC,CASSAPQGARYEQYF
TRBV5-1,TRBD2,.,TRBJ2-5,TGCGCCAGCAGCCCGCTACGGGGGGGTCCAGGGCAGTACTTC,CASSPLRGGPGQYF
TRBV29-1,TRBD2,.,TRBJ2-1,TGCAGCGTTGTCGTGGGAGACGGGACTAGCCCTTTTTATGAGCAGTTCTTC,CSVVVGDGTSPFYEQFF
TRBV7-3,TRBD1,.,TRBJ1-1,TGTGCCAGCAGCCCGACCGGGACAGTGGGATCTGAAGCTTTCTTT,CASSPTGTVGSEAFF
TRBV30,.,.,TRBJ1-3,TGTGCCTGGAGGAAAACAGGGATCTCTGGAAACACCATATATTTT,CAWRKTGISGNTIYF
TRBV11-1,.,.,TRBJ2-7,TGTGCCAGCAGTCTGCACCCGGGTTCATACGAGCAGTACTTC,CASSLHPGSYEQYF
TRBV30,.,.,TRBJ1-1,TGTGCCTGGAGTCCTCCGTGGTACGGGAGAGACACTGAAGCTTTCTTT,CAWSPPWYGRDTEAFF
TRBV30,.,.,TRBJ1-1,TGTGCCTGGAGTGGGCCTTACTCGGGACGGGGACTAGAAGCTTTCTTT,CAWSGPYSGRGLEAFF
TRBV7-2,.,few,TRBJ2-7,TGTGCCAGCAGCCAAGTTACGCGTTACGAGCAGTACTTC,CASSQVTRYEQYF
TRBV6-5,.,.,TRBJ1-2,TGTGCCAGCAGTTCGCGGCAGGGAAGGGACTATGGCTACACCTTC,CASSSRQGRDYGYTF
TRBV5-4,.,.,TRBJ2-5,TGTGCCAGCAGTTCCGCCCGGGGCCAAGAGACCCAGTACTTC,CASSSARGQETQYF
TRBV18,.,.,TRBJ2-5,TGTGCCAGCTCCGAGCAAGAGACCCAGTACTTC,CASSEQETQYF
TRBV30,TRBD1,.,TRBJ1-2,TGTGCCTGGAGGTCGAGGGGGCATAACTATGGCTACACCTTC,CAWRSRGHNYGYTF
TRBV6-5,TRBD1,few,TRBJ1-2,TGTGCCAGCAGTTACCAACAGGGGGCTCACTATGGCTACACCTTC,CASSYQQGAHYGYTF
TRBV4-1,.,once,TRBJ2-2,TGCGCCAGCAGCCGTCTCGAAGGGAGGAACACCGGGGAGCTGTTTTTT,CASSRLEGRNTGELFF
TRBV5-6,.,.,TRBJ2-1,TGTGCCAGCAGCTTGGTAACAGGGAGCTCCTACAATGAGCAGTTCTTC,CASSLVTGSSYNEQFF
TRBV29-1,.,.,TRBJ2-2,TGCAGCGCTGGCGCGGACAGAAACACCGGGGAGCTGTTTTTT,CSAGADRNTGELFF
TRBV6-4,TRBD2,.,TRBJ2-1,TGTGCCACCCCGGGACTAGCGGGCCTTAGGGGTGAGCAGTTCTTC,CATPGLAGLRGEQFF
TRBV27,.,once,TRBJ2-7,TGTGCCAGCAGTTCCCTCGCGGCAGGGCCTTTC,CASSSLAAGPF
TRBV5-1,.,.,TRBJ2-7,TGCGCCAGCAGCTTTATCTCTCCCTCCTACGAGCAGTACTTC,CASSFISPSYEQYF
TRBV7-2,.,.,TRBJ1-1,TGTGCCAGCAGCTTACGGGGGGTGAACACTGAAGCTTTCTTT,CASSLRGVNTEAFF
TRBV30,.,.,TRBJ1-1,TGTGCCTGGAGTGTGTTGGGGACTAACACTGAAGCTTTCTTT,CAWSVLGTNTEAFF
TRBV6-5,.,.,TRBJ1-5,TGTGCCAGCAGTTACGACAGGCAGCCCCAGCATTTT,CASSYDRQPQHF
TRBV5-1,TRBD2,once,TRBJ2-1,TGCGCCAGCAGAGGAACTAGCGGGAATTACAATGAGCAGTTCTTC,CASRGTSGNYNEQFF
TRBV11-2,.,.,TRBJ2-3,TGTGCCAGCAGCACGGATCGCAGGGTCCCAGATACGCAGTATTTT,CASSTDRRVPDTQYF
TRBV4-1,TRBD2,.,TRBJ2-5,TGCGCCAGCAGCGCCCGACTAGCGGGAGAACCGTACCAAGAGACCCAGTACTTC,CASSARLAGEPYQETQYF
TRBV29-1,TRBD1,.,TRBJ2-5,TGCAGCGTTGAGGGACAGGTTAGAGAGACCCAGTACTTC,CSVEGQVRETQYF
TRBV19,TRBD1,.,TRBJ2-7,TGTGCCAGTAGTTTCAGGGGGATCGGCGAGCAGTACTTC,CASSFRGIGEQYF
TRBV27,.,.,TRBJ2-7,TGTGCCAGCAGTTTAGTGGGGGGCGAGCAGTACTTC,CASSLVGGEQYF